The 13 T cell receptor beta chains below come from one sample, sequenced in a study of vaccination effects on CD4 cells after COVID-19. Repertoires were generated with immunoSEQ multiplex PCR, while TCRdb's copy carries only in-frame clones and drops some. The sample yields about 55,000 clones, 55% to 75% seen once. Ahead of sequencing, the ViraFEST assay grew antigen-specific CD4+ T cells using viral peptide pools. Isolation of CD4+ T cells took place after less than twelve days of culture. No vaccinee had earlier SARS-CoV-2 infection, and nucleocapsid antibodies were negative. The antigens of these receptors remain unknown. Sequenced material: CD4+ T cells from PBMCs cultured with SARS-CoV-2 spike peptides, taken before COVID-19 vaccination. Receptors originate from a human donor who received a COVID-19 vaccine.

The V call is TRBV27, the J call TRBJ1-2; D ambiguous. Trimming pared 6 bases from V and 3 bases from J, leaving 11 bases between. This CDR3 region has 13 residues. Germline V gives CDR1 MNHEY, CDR2 SMNVEV (reference sequence). CDR3 loop: CASRHRVDYGYTF. CDR3 bases: TGTGCCAGCAGACACCGAGTCGACTATGGCTACACCTTC.

This clone was observed once. CDR3 bases: TGTGCCACCAGCATCGACAGGACCGAGCAGTACTTC. Translation: CATSIDRTEQYF. The J gene is TRBJ2-7, the V gene TRBV15, with D maybe TRBD1 (6 bases). Per germline, CDR1 LNHNV and CDR2 YYDKDF (reference sequence). Trimming pared 4 bases from V and 6 bases from J, leaving 10 bases between. The CDR3 has 12 amino acids.

This clone has only a few counts. The CDR3 loop reads CASSAGSGNTIYF. CDR3 in DNA: TGTGCCAGCAGCGCAGGGTCTGGAAACACCATATATTTT. V gene TRBV7-9 combines with J gene TRBJ1-3; D is possibly TRBD1 (5 bases). Germline V gives CDR1 SEHNR, CDR2 FQNEAQ (reference sequence). Between the trimmed V and J ends, which lost 5 bases and 1 base, there was a span of 6 bases. The CDR3 has 13 amino acids.

V is TRBV10-1 and J is TRBJ1-5, with D hard to call. The CDR3 loop spans 8 amino acids. The V end lost 11 bases, the J end lost 7 bases, and 3 bases lay between the germline ends. Germline V CDR1 and CDR2: WNHNN, SYGVQD (reference sequence). CDR3 amino acids: CAFQPQHF. Here the CDR3 DNA reads TGCGCCTTCCAGCCCCAGCATTTT.

V is TRBV19 and J is TRBJ2-7; perhaps D is TRBD1 or TRBD2 (5 bases each). This CDR3 is built from 14 residues. Germline CDR1 LNHDA, CDR2 SQIVND (reference sequence). Between the trimmed V and J ends, which lost 6 bases and 11 bases, there was a span of 23 bases. The CDR3 sequence: CASRPTPGPLPKYF. CDR3 nucleotide sequence: TGTGCCAGTAGACCCACACCGGGACCCCTCCCCAAGTACTTC.

The rearrangement links TRBV29-1 to TRBJ2-6; TRBD1 matches at 7 bases. The CDR3 has 14 residues. The V segment lost 6 bases and the J segment 1 base; nucleotides outside the gene matches: 3. Per the germline V gene, CDR1 is SQVTM and CDR2 is ANQGSEA. The CDR3 loop is CSVETGSGANVLTF. The DNA of the CDR3 is TGCAGCGTCGAGACAGGGTCTGGGGCCAACGTCCTGACTTTC.

The CDR3 sequence: CASRASLSSYNEQFF. The CDR3 region has the DNA TGTGCCAGCAGAGCTAGCTTAAGCTCCTACAATGAGCAGTTCTTC. This chain joins TRBV5-6 and TRBJ2-1, with TRBD2 as a possible D gene (5 bases). V was cut by 5 bases and J by 0 bases, with 12 bases left in between. Germline V gene sequence: CDR1 SGHDT, CDR2 YYEEEE. The CDR3 contains 15 residues.

This chain uses TRBV19 with TRBJ1-1; D gene ambiguous. Germline values: CDR1 LNHDA, CDR2 SQIVND (reference sequence). The CDR3 length is 15 residues. Trimming shortened V by 9 bases and J by 4 bases, and 21 bases separated the two germline ends. The CDR3 DNA sequence: TGTGCCAGCCGAGAGGACGCCCCCGCGGGCACTGAAGCTTTCTTT. Translating gives CASREDAPAGTEAFF. Supplemented by reference TRBV19 and TRBJ1-1, the full variable domain reads DGGITQSPKYLFRKEGQNVTLSCEQNLNHDAMYWYRQDPGQGLRLIYYSQIVNDFQKGDIAEGYSVSREKKESFPLTVTSAQKNPTAFYLCASREDAPAGTEAFFGQGTRLTVV.

The chain couples TRBV28 to TRBJ1-6; D is uncertain. Germline lookup yields CDR1 MDHEN and CDR2 SYDVKM. Trimming removed 5 bases at V and 4 bases at J, with 12 bases between. The CDR3 is 15 amino acids. The CDR3 reads CASSPGVIYNSPLHF. CDR3 DNA sequence: TGTGCCAGCAGTCCCGGGGTCATTTATAATTCACCCCTCCACTTT.

The rearrangement joins TRBV6-5 to TRBJ1-6; TRBD1 agrees at 8 bases. With 7 bases clipped from V and 8 bases from J, the junction kept 1 base outside the gene matches. From germline, CDR1 is MNHEY and CDR2 SVGAGI. This CDR3 has 12 residues. As DNA, the CDR3 is TGTGCCAGCAAACAGGGGGATTCACCCCTCCACTTT. Its protein product is CASKQGDSPLHF.

V is TRBV6-5 and J is TRBJ2-5; tentatively, D is TRBD2 (5 bases). The length of the CDR3 is 13 residues. CDR1 is MNHEY and CDR2 is SVGAGI in the germline V gene. Trimming removed 6 bases from V and 5 bases from J, with 13 bases in between. For the CDR3, the DNA is TGTGCCAGCAGCCCACTTTGGGAGGAGACCCAGTACTTC. This codes for CASSPLWEETQYF.

V is TRBV4-1 and J is TRBJ1-3; perhaps TRBD1 as D (5 bases). This CDR3 contains 16 residues. V dropped 4 bases and J dropped 0 bases, with 13 bases sitting between them. Germline-derived CDR1 and CDR2 are MGHRA and YSYEKL. The CDR3 loop is CASSPGWGSSGNTIYF. CDR3 bases: TGCGCCAGCAGCCCAGGTTGGGGGTCCTCTGGAAACACCATATATTTT.

The CDR3 DNA sequence: TGTGCCAGCAGCATGGGACAGGGTACGGACACTGAAGCTTTCTTT. As protein: CASSMGQGTDTEAFF. The V call is TRBV7-9, the J call TRBJ1-1, with TRBD1 matching 9 bases. Germline trimming cut 5 bases from V and 3 bases from J; bases unmatched to any gene: 7. The CDR3 covers 15 residues. The germline V gene encodes CDR1 SEHNR and CDR2 FQNEAQ (reference sequence).